This T cell receptor (beta chain) comes out of a study of blood T cell repertoires in COVID-19. Study in general: Samples of COVID-19 (acute and convalescent) were obtained from the United States, Italy and Spain. The analysed material was cDNA or gDNA that came from T cells, B-cell-depleted T cells, or PBMCs.

The count of this clone is one. Losses at the gene ends were 2 bases for V and 3 bases for J; bases not matched to a gene: 6. Per the germline V gene, CDR1 is LNHDA and CDR2 is SQIVND (reference sequence). CDR3 length: 16 residues. Sequencing was performed with immunoSEQ multiplex PCR; in TCRdb, only in-frame clones are kept and a portion is missing. Of approximately 85,000 clones in the sample, around 92% were seen once. This receptor was taken from a woman in her sixties with active COVID-19. The sequenced material came from peripheral blood. The gene calls are TRBV19 and TRBJ2-1; 8 bases align to TRBD1. The CDR3 coding sequence is TGTGCCAGTAGTATAAAGACAGGGGCGATCTACAATGAGCAGTTCTTC. It yields the protein CASSIKTGAIYNEQFF.